The clone carrying this TCR beta chain was seen repeatedly, ten times or more. This sample was included in a study of breast tumors, draining lymph nodes, adjacent tissues. TCRdb re-called the multiplex PCR reads through MiXCR, storing one row per CDR3 protein. Of over 150,000 distinct CDR3 sequences in the sample, roughly 31% are singletons; the top ten hold 4.3%. V was shortened by 3 bases and J by 4 bases, with 10 bases between the two germline ends. The CDR3 spans 13 residues. The germline gives CDR1 DFQATT, CDR2 SNEGSKA (reference sequence). The lymph nodes were axillary draining lymph nodes from breast cancer patients.

This clonotype was sampled from a female donor with breast cancer. Some clones in this sample may be carry-over from other donors' samples. The sequencing sample was made of axillary lymph node tissue. The rearrangement joins TRBV20-1 to TRBJ1-5, with no clear D. CDR3 DNA: TGCAGTGCTAGTCCAGAGTTGAATCAGCCCCAGCATTTT. Translating it yields CSASPELNQPQHF.